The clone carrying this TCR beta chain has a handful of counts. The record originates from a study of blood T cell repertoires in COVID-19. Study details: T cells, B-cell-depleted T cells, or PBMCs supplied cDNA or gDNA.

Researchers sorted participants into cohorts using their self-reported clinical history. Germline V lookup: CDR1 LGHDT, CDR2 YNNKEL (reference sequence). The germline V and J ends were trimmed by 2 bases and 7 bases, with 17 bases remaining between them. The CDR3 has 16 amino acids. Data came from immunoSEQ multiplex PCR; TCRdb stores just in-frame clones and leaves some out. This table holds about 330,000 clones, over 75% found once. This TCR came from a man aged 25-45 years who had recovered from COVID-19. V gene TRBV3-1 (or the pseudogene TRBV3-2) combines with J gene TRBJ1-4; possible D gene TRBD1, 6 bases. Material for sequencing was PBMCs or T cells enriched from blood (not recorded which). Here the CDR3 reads CASSQLRQGMSEKLFF. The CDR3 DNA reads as TGTGCCAGCAGCCAACTTCGGCAGGGGATGAGTGAAAAACTGTTTTTT.